The next 29 T cell receptor beta chains were all read from a single sample in a study of immune evolution from preneoplasia to lung adenocarcinoma. This table comes from immunoSEQ multiplex PCR, and its TCRdb copy is limited to in-frame clones, with some not included. Here the sample spans several thousand clones, around 85% being singletons. Sequenced material: FFPE minimally invasive lung adenocarcinoma tissue. The receptors stem from a person in their 70s with lung adenocarcinoma.

This chain uses TRBV4-1 with TRBJ2-6; 10 bases agree with TRBD2. This CDR3 region has 18 residues. Germline values: CDR1 MGHRA, CDR2 YSYEKL. Losses at the gene ends were 3 bases for V and 0 bases for J; bases not matched to a gene: 5. This chain's CDR3 is CASSQRAGGTSGANVLTF. The CDR3 bases are TGCGCCAGCAGCCAGAGAGCGGGGGGGACCTCTGGGGCCAACGTCCTGACTTTC.

The sample holds one count of this clone. V gene TRBV5-1 combines with J gene TRBJ2-5; TRBD1 agrees at 7 bases. Germline V gene lookup returns CDR1 SGHRS and CDR2 YFSETQ. The CDR3 has 14 amino acids. The V gene end was trimmed by 0 bases and the J gene end by 5 bases; junction bases not matched to a gene: 4. The CDR3 DNA reads as TGCGCCAGCAGCTTGGCAGGGGGACGGGAGACCCAGTACTTC. It specifies CASSLAGGRETQYF.

The chain links TRBV5-4 to TRBJ1-6, with 9 bases identical to TRBD1. The V segment lost 4 bases and the J segment 8 bases; nucleotides outside the gene matches: 7. The CDR3 has 15 amino acids. Germline V lookup: CDR1 SGHNT, CDR2 YYREEE (reference sequence). CDR3 sequence (DNA): TGTGCCAGCAGCGCACAGGGGGCTCGATATTCACCCCTCCACTTT. Protein product: CASSAQGARYSPLHF.

This clone was seen a few times. The chain employs TRBV7-8 and TRBJ2-5; 9 bases are a match to TRBD2. The V and J ends lost 5 bases and 0 bases, in that order; junction bases with no gene match: 19. The CDR3 loop spans 20 amino acids. Germline CDR1 is SGHVS and CDR2 is FQNEAQ. For the CDR3, the DNA is TGTGCCAGCAGCCAGCGCGCCCGGATAGCGGGGGCCAAGGACCAAGAGACCCAGTACTTC. Translation: CASSQRARIAGAKDQETQYF.

The gene calls are TRBV14 and TRBJ1-3; D possibly corresponds to TRBD1 (6 bases). CDR3 size: 14 residues. Germline V gives CDR1 SGHDN, CDR2 FVKESK. The germline V and J ends were trimmed by 4 bases and 2 bases, with 9 bases remaining between them. This CDR3 reads CASSRNRAGNTIYF. As DNA, the CDR3 is TGTGCCAGCAGCCGTAACAGGGCTGGAAACACCATATATTTT.

The genes are TRBV28 and TRBJ1-6, with TRBD1 identical over 8 bases. The V gene end was trimmed by 1 base and the J gene end by 8 bases; junction bases not matched to a gene: 10. Germline V gene data show CDR1 as MDHEN and CDR2 as SYDVKM. There are 17 residues in the CDR3. CDR3 sequence (DNA): TGTGCCAGCAGTTTATATGGGTCGGCAGGGGGCGATTCACCCCTCCACTTT. This encodes CASSLYGSAGGDSPLHF. Based on the CDR3 plus reference TRBV28 and TRBJ1-6, the full variable domain is DVKVTQSSRYLVKRTGEKVFLECVQDMDHENMFWYRQDPGLGLRLIYFSYDVKMKEKGDIPEGYSVSREKKERFSLILESASTNQTSMYLCASSLYGSAGGDSPLHFGNGTRLTVT.

This clone has only one observation. This rearrangement joins TRBV5-6 to TRBJ1-3, with D unclear. CDR1 and CDR2 from the germline V gene are SGHDT and YYEEEE. The ends were cut back, 3 bases at V and 10 bases at J, with 14 bases in the middle. The CDR3 is 13 residues long. The CDR3 loop is CASSSWAGGTIYF. The CDR3 DNA follows: TGTGCCAGCAGCTCTTGGGCCGGAGGGACCATATATTTT.

The chain recombines TRBV10-3 with TRBJ1-2; D is unresolved. Germline values: CDR1 ENHRY, CDR2 SYGVKD. The CDR3 sequence is 15 residues long. With 6 bases removed from V and 1 base from J, the gap between germline ends came to 15 bases. CDR3 sequence reads: CAIRPQAGDNYGYTF. CDR3 DNA sequence: TGTGCCATCAGACCCCAAGCGGGAGATAACTATGGCTACACCTTC.

This clone was seen a handful of times. The rearrangement uses TRBV27 and TRBJ2-7; maybe TRBD1 (6 bases). This CDR3 spans 14 amino acids. Trimming took 5 bases from V and 2 from J, leaving 13 bases between them. The germline V gene has CDR1 MNHEY and CDR2 SMNVEV (reference sequence). The CDR3 protein is CASSSSDRPYEQYF. The CDR3 DNA is TGTGCCAGCAGTAGCTCAGACAGGCCCTACGAGCAGTACTTC.

This clone was seen just once. The chain uses TRBV14 and TRBJ2-7; D is uncertain. This CDR3 has 14 residues. The germline V gene encodes CDR1 SGHDN and CDR2 FVKESK. Trimming left V 3 bases short and J 7 bases short, with 16 bases between. CDR3 bases: TGTGCCAGCAGCCAGGCTTTCTACCCTAAAGAGCAGTACTTC. Translating gives CASSQAFYPKEQYF.

The genes are TRBV18 and TRBJ1-1; D gene unclear. This CDR3 has 13 residues. CDR1 KGHSH and CDR2 LQKENI come from the germline V gene. The ends were cut back, 3 bases at V and 1 base at J, with 6 bases in the middle. The CDR3, as DNA: TGTGCCAGCTCACCTAACAGGAACACTGAAGCTTTCTTT. Protein: CASSPNRNTEAFF. Based on the CDR3 plus reference TRBV18 and TRBJ1-1, the full variable domain is NAGVMQNPRHLVRRRGQEARLRCSPMKGHSHVYWYRQLPEEGLKFMVYLQKENIIDESGMPKERFSAEFPKEGPSILRIQQVVRGDSAAYFCASSPNRNTEAFFGQGTRLTVV.

The V call is TRBV25-1, the J call TRBJ1-2, with 7 bases fitting TRBD1. The trim removed 4 bases at V and 2 bases at J, leaving 7 bases unmatched. The CDR3 has 15 residues. Germline V gene lookup returns CDR1 MGHDK and CDR2 SYGVNS. Written as DNA, the CDR3 is TGTGCCAGCAGTGTATCAGGGGGAGGGAACTATGGCTACACCTTC. The encoded protein is CASSVSGGGNYGYTF.

V usage is TRBV5-1 and J usage is TRBJ1-4, with D maybe TRBD1 (5 bases). CDR3 length equals 16 residues. The V end was cut by 4 bases, the J end by 0 bases, with 13 bases between. Germline V gene lookup returns CDR1 SGHRS and CDR2 YFSETQ. CDR3 in amino acids: CASSPGPMTTNEKLFF. The CDR3 coding sequence is TGCGCCAGCAGCCCGGGACCCATGACAACTAATGAAAAACTGTTTTTT.

J is TRBJ2-6 and V is TRBV5-1; tentatively, D is TRBD2 (5 bases). The CDR3 contains 16 residues. Trimming pared 4 bases from V and 3 bases from J, leaving 14 bases between. Germline V gene sequence: CDR1 SGHRS, CDR2 YFSETQ. The DNA for the CDR3 is TGCGCCAGCAGCCCTTATTCCGGGGATGGGGCCAACGTCCTGACTTTC. Its translation is CASSPYSGDGANVLTF.

The V call is TRBV2, the J call TRBJ2-4, with D unresolved. Germline CDR1 reads SNHLY; CDR2 reads FYNNEI. The CDR3 extends over 11 amino acids. V was trimmed by 8 bases and J by 7 bases, leaving 9 bases between them. Here the CDR3 reads CASQVLNIQYF. The CDR3 DNA reads TGTGCCAGCCAGGTACTGAACATTCAGTACTTC.

This chain joins TRBV30 and TRBJ1-1; D is undetermined. Trimming stripped 0 bases from V and 5 bases from J, with 13 bases between. The CDR3 has 14 residues. Germline V gene sequence: CDR1 GTSNPN, CDR2 SVGIG (reference sequence). The CDR3 sequence: CAWSVVTGVTEAFF. The CDR3 DNA sequence: TGTGCCTGGAGTGTAGTGACCGGAGTTACTGAAGCTTTCTTT.

This sequence joins TRBV28 and TRBJ1-3; D might be TRBD1 (6 bases). Germline CDR1 MDHEN, CDR2 SYDVKM. This CDR3 is built from 15 residues. Trimming removed 3 bases at V and 9 bases at J, with 18 bases between. CDR3 bases: TGTGCCAGCAGTTTCCCTAGTGACAGGTTCGGCACCATATATTTT. This translates into CASSFPSDRFGTIYF.

The rearrangement uses TRBV7-3 and TRBJ2-3, with D possibly being TRBD1 or TRBD2 (5 bases each). V was clipped by 5 bases and J by 11 bases, with 20 bases between them. The CDR3 totals 14 residues. Per the germline V gene, CDR1 is SGHTA and CDR2 is FQGTGA. CDR3 nucleotides: TGTGCCAGCAGCCTCTCCCGGGACCAAGTATGGCAGTATTTT. This codes for CASSLSRDQVWQYF. The full variable domain, in which reference TRBV7-3 and TRBJ2-3 provide the parts outside the CDR3, is GAGVSQTPSNKVTEKGKYVELRCDPISGHTALYWYRQSLGQGPEFLIYFQGTGAADDSGLPNDRFFAVRPEGSVSTLKIQRTERGDSAVYLCASSLSRDQVWQYFGPGTRLTVL.

The chain combines TRBV11-1 with TRBJ1-2, with TRBD1 matching over 10 bases. From germline, CDR1 is SGHAT and CDR2 FQDESV (reference sequence). Germline trimming cut 5 bases from V and 1 base from J; bases unmatched to any gene: 7. This CDR3 spans 16 amino acids. CDR3 DNA: TGTGCCAGCAGCCAGGGACAGGGGATACTTAACTATGGCTACACCTTC. It specifies CASSQGQGILNYGYTF.

The chain joins TRBV25-1 to TRBJ1-2; the D is unclear. This CDR3 has 15 residues. Germline CDR1 MGHDK, CDR2 SYGVNS. The ends were cut back, 1 base at V and 7 bases at J, with 16 bases in the middle. The DNA of the CDR3 is TGTGCCAGCAGTGAATCTCGGCCGACCAGCAGTGGCTACACCTTC. Its translation is CASSESRPTSSGYTF.

The chain links TRBV18 to TRBJ1-2; 9 nucleotides align to TRBD1. J gave up 8 bases and V 4 bases, and 5 bases lay outside the gene matches. The CDR3 sequence is 13 residues long. Germline CDR1 reads KGHSH; CDR2 reads LQKENI. CDR3 sequence reads: CASSQGQGRGYTF. CDR3 DNA: TGTGCCAGCTCACAAGGACAGGGGCGAGGCTACACCTTC.

This sequence joins TRBV5-1 and TRBJ2-2; 7 bases are a match to TRBD1. The CDR3 spans 16 residues. The V gene end was trimmed by 4 bases and the J gene end by 1 base; junction bases not matched to a gene: 7. The germline CDR1 and CDR2 sequences are SGHRS and YFSETQ. The CDR3 is CASSRGTDRNTGELFF. In nucleotides, the CDR3 is TGCGCCAGCAGCCGAGGGACAGACCGGAACACCGGGGAGCTGTTTTTT.

The rearrangement links TRBV29-1 to TRBJ1-2, with D hard to call. V was shortened by 6 bases and J by 3 bases, with 8 bases between the two germline ends. Germline assignment: CDR1 SQVTM and CDR2 ANQGSEA. The CDR3 totals 11 residues. The CDR3 loop reads CSVGIDYGYTF. CDR3 nucleotides: TGCAGCGTAGGGATAGACTATGGCTACACCTTC.

The V gene is TRBV28, the J gene TRBJ1-4; D possibly corresponds to TRBD1 (6 bases). Germline V gives CDR1 MDHEN, CDR2 SYDVKM. CDR3 length equals 15 residues. Deletions cut 10 bases from V and 4 bases from J, with 19 bases between. This CDR3 is CAIKDSRQINEKLFF. As DNA, the CDR3 is TGTGCCATAAAGGACAGTAGGCAGATTAATGAAAAACTGTTTTTT. The entire variable domain, with the rest obtained from reference TRBV28 and TRBJ1-4, is as follows: DVKVTQSSRYLVKRTGEKVFLECVQDMDHENMFWYRQDPGLGLRLIYFSYDVKMKEKGDIPEGYSVSREKKERFSLILESASTNQTSMYLCAIKDSRQINEKLFFGSGTQLSVL.

CDR3 sequence: CASSLRSSGNTIYF. CDR3 sequence (DNA): TGTGCCAGCAGCTTGCGGAGCTCTGGAAACACCATATATTTT. This chain joins TRBV5-6 and TRBJ1-3; D not certain. In germline, CDR1 is SGHDT, CDR2 YYEEEE. V shed 1 base and J shed 0 bases, with 5 bases lying between them. This CDR3 is 14 amino acids long.

J is TRBJ2-5 and V is TRBV5-4; D possibly matches TRBD1 or TRBD2 (6 bases each). Between the trimmed V and J ends, which lost 4 bases and 3 bases, there was a span of 13 bases. CDR3 size: 14 residues. Germline CDR1 and CDR2: SGHNT and YYREEE (reference sequence). CDR3 amino acids: CASSPRRGEETQYF. CDR3 DNA sequence: TGTGCCAGCAGCCCGAGGAGGGGGGAAGAGACCCAGTACTTC.

The chain uses TRBV2 and TRBJ1-6; TRBD1 is a possible D gene (6 bases). Germline V gene lookup returns CDR1 SNHLY and CDR2 FYNNEI. CDR3 size: 14 residues. In DNA, the CDR3 is TGTGCTTCTCAGATGGGGGGCTTCGATTCACCCCTCCACTTT. Translation gives CASQMGGFDSPLHF.

The V and J genes are TRBV5-6 and TRBJ2-5; 10 positions agree with TRBD2. After removal of 5 bases from V and 5 bases from J, the junction contained 3 bases not matched to a gene. Germline CDR1 is SGHDT and CDR2 is YYEEEE. The CDR3 extends over 13 amino acids. DNA of the CDR3: TGTGCCAGCAGAATTAGCGGGGGGGAGACCCAGTACTTC. Protein product: CASRISGGETQYF.

This clone was picked up a small number of times. The rearrangement links TRBV14 to TRBJ1-6; D may be TRBD1 (5 bases). The CDR3 has 15 residues. The germline V gene has CDR1 SGHDN and CDR2 FVKESK. The V and J ends lost 3 bases and 4 bases respectively, with 10 bases between them. The CDR3 region is CASSQRTTYNSPLHF. CDR3 sequence (DNA): TGTGCCAGCAGCCAGAGGACAACTTATAATTCACCCCTCCACTTT.